This paragraph reports one T cell receptor (beta chain). How the authors handled the data: Amplification with reference gene primers provided the estimates of nucleated cell counts. Sequencing used immunoSEQ multiplex PCR; TCRdb keeps in-frame clones, though not all of them. D and trimming were read from the DNA, whereas the V and J calls and clone size are those reported in that table. The top ten clones hold around 4% of a sample with almost 250,000 clones, 85% to 90% of them seen once. These data come from a study of blood T cell repertoires in COVID-19. On the study more broadly: PBMCs, B-cell-depleted T cells, or T cells provided the cDNA or gDNA that made up the material.

V dropped 2 bases and J dropped 3; count of bases not matched to a gene: 4. CDR1 is MGHRA and CDR2 is YSYEKL in the germline V gene. CDR3 length equals 15 residues. The specimen was PBMCs or T cells enriched from blood (not recorded which). This clonotype was obtained from a woman in her twenties or thirties who had recovered from COVID-19. This chain links TRBV4-1 with TRBJ2-1; 7 positions agree with TRBD2. This CDR3 is CASSQPTSSYNEQFF. CDR3 sequence (DNA): TGCGCCAGCAGCCAACCGACTAGCAGCTACAATGAGCAGTTCTTC.